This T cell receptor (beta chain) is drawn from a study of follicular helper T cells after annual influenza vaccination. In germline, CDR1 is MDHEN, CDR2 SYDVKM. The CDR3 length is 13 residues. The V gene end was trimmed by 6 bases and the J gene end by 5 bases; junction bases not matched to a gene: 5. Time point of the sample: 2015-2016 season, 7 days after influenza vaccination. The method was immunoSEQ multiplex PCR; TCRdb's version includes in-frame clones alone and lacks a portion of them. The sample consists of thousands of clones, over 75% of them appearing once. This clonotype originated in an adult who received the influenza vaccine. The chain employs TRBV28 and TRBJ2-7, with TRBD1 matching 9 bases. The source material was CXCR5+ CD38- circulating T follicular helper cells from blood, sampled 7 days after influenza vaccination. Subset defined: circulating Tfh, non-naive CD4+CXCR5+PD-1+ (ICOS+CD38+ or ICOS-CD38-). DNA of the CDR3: TGTGCCAGCAGATTACGGACAGGGGACGAGCAGTACTTC. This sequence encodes CASRLRTGDEQYF.